This record covers a single T cell receptor delta chain. Its antigen target is currently unknown. There are no base qualities to consult, and no much larger clone falls within one base. Germline trimming amounts to 1 base on V and 0 bases on J, with 10 as the count of junction bases outside the gene matches. Per the germline V gene, GEAIGNYY is the CDR1 and EKD is the CDR2. The CDR3 holds 19 amino acids from the cysteine to the phenylalanine. CDR3 DNA is the only sequence kept; it has 57 bases, read in frame from the first base. Preparation of the library involved RT-PCR. TCR cDNA was generated by reverse transcription of PBMC RNA with SuperScript II and gamma-chain- and delta-chain-specific primers. After purification with AMPure XP beads, the cDNA was amplified and indexed with Illumina adapters using the Nextera XT Index Kit. gammadelta TCR libraries were sequenced on an Illumina MiSeq with a V2 300-cycle kit. Concerning the study's data processing: Using MiXCR v2.1.12, CDR3 sequences were assembled, and reads were mapped onto D, J and V genes obtained from GenBank. VDJtools v1.2.1 was used to carry out repertoire analyses of the CDR3 clonotypes. Clone calls in TCRdb were regenerated from the public reads with CATT, after which identical DNA sequences shared one row. For this entry, the V and J calls and clone size follow TCRdb and not the study's own pipeline. The sample data list 3,400 or so delta-chain clones, and less than 35% of these were observed just once. The ten top clones hold almost 8% of the sample.

The data derive from a study of delta chains in infants with herpesvirus infections (dated by TCRdb to the early 2020s). At the level of the whole study: To characterize gammadelta T cell responses to primary cytomegalovirus (CMV) infection, researchers prospectively followed a birth cohort of Ugandan infants starting at birth. The study searched for a public fetal Vdelta1/Vgamma8 gammadelta TCR clonotype in infants who acquired CMV infection after birth. The previously published Belgian fetal and cord blood gammadelta TCR data were not generated in this cohort and were added only for comparison. From PBMC, gammadelta TCRs were sequenced for fewer than 20 CMV-infected infants (one congenitally infected) and 8 CMV-uninfected infants who had sufficient sample available. Blood samples from the infants were grouped into approximate ages of 1.5, 4, 8 and 12 months. The research as a whole found: Of 18 CMV-infected infants, several carried the public Vdelta1 clonotype: the congenitally infected infant plus three who were infected postnatally before 120 days of age. The public clonotype was found only at the first time point after infection and was absent in uninfected infants and in those infected after 120 days. Public-clonotype frequency among Vdelta1 cells appeared to be inversely correlated with age at infection and was observed to decay rapidly, seemingly without persisting beyond approximately 2 months. In CMV-uninfected infants, the public clonotype might still be present but below the detection limit. Limitations noted by the authors included a small sample size and a lack of race- or environment-matched controls, because nearly all Ugandans acquire CMV before adulthood.

Pregnant women receiving prenatal care in Kampala, Uganda, were recruited, and the infants of these women were enrolled, with documentation of maternal HIV status required. Families received weekly visits, and collection of infant clinical information, oral swabs and peripheral blood began at 6 weeks of age and continued every 4 months after that. Blood was drawn into heparin tubes, and PBMC were separated by Ficoll-Paque density gradient centrifugation and then cryopreserved. Sequenced here: peripheral blood, sampled at time point 3 of longitudinal follow-up. The sequence links TRDV2 to TRDJ1, with 13 bases matching TRDD3. The origin of this receptor is a human donor who was a Ugandan infant, either HIV-exposed or HIV-unexposed (not recorded which). The CDR3 corresponds to CACDTLLLGDTQDTDKLIF. Here is the DNA: TGTGCCTGTGACACTTTATTACTGGGGGATACGCAGGACACCGATAAACTCATCTTT.